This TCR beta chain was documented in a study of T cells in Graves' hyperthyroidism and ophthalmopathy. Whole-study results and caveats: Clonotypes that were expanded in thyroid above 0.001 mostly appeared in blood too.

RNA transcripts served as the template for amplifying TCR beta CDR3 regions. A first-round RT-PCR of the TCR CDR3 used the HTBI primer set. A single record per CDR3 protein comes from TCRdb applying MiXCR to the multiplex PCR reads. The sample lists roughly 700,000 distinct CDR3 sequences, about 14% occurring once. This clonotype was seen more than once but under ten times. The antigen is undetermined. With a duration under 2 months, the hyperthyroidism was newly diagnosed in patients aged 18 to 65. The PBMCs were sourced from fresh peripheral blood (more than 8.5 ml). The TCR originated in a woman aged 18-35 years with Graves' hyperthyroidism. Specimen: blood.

CDR3 sequence (DNA): TGTGCCACCAGTGAATGGGGCTACAATGAGCAGTTCTTC. Amino acid sequence: CATSEWGYNEQFF. The chain uses TRBV24-1 and TRBJ2-1; D ambiguous. Germline V CDR1 and CDR2: KGHDR, SFDVKD. Trimming left V 4 bases short and J 3 bases short, with 6 bases between. The CDR3 is made up of 13 amino acids.